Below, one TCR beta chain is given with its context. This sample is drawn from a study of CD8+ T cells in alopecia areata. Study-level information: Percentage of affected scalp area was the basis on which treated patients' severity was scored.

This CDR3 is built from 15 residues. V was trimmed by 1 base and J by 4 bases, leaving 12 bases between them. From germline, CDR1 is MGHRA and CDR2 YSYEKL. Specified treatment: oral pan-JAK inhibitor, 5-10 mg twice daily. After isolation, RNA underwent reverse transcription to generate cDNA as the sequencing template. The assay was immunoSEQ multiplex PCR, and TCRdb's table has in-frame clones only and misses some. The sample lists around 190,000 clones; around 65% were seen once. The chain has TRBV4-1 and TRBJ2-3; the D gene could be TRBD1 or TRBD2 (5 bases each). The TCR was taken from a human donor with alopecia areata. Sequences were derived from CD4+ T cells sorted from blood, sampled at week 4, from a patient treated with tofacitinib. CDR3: CASSQVGVVADTQYF. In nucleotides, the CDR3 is TGCGCCAGCAGCCAAGTGGGGGTTGTAGCAGATACGCAGTATTTT.